Sequencing of this T cell receptor (beta chain) was carried out in a study of cytomegalovirus exposure and HLA in healthy donors. Whole-study results and caveats: TCR beta chain V- and J-gene trimming was linked, in a later analysis, to a missense variant in DCLRE1C. There were fewer than 200 TCR beta chains listed as cytomegalovirus-associated. Reported findings show TCR beta sequences accurately forecast HLA-A and HLA-B alleles in most subjects.

With regard to this clone: Its antigen is still unknown.

Amplification used 60 Vbeta primers and 13 Jbeta primers. TCRdb's table, derived via immunoSEQ multiplex PCR, lists solely in-frame clones and lacks some. In the table there are 110,000 or so clones, 67% of which are singletons. Between the trimmed V and J ends, which lost 4 bases and 10 bases, there was a span of 23 bases. The CDR3 is 17 amino acids. In germline, CDR1 is MNHEY, CDR2 SMNVEV (reference sequence). The receptor was isolated from a young man in good health and CMV-seropositive. Material for sequencing was PBMCs. The genes are TRBV27 and TRBJ1-6, with D perhaps matching TRBD1 (5 bases). The CDR3 sequence is CASSSSSGRKVGSPLHF. In DNA, the CDR3 is TGTGCCAGCAGTTCTTCATCAGGGAGGAAGGTGGGCTCACCCCTCCACTTT.